This T cell receptor (beta chain) was obtained from a study of T cells in Graves' hyperthyroidism and ophthalmopathy. Study-wide points: Blood held most thyroid clonotypes expanded above 0.001 frequency.

Remarks on this clonotype: What it binds is not known.

Using RNA transcripts as the source, TCR beta CDR3 regions were amplified. The primer set for the first-round RT-PCR of the TCR CDR3 was HTBI. TCRdb reprocessed the multiplex PCR reads with MiXCR, giving one entry per CDR3 protein. This table has over 350,000 distinct CDR3 sequences, less than 20% appearing once. V lost 4 bases and J lost 10; bases outside the gene matches: 13. CDR1 and CDR2 from the germline V gene are SGHTS and YDEGEE. The CDR3 sequence is 16 residues long. Together with thyroid ultrasound, orbital computed tomography, serum thyroxine and TRAb, clinical symptoms were used for diagnoses. The source of the PBMCs was 10 ml of fresh peripheral blood.

The sample comprised blood. The clonotype originates from a man between 18 and 29 years old with Graves' ophthalmopathy. V and J are TRBV5-8 and TRBJ1-6; the match to TRBD1 covers 8 bases. The CDR3 nucleotides read TGTGCCAGCAGCCGGGGGCAAGACAGGGGAGAGTCACCCCTCCACTTT. It translates to CASSRGQDRGESPLHF.